This T cell receptor beta chain is from a study of T cell repertoires in cytomegalovirus infection. Study-level background: As its CMV epitopes, the study selected recently identified HLA-C-restricted and well-studied HLA-B-restricted targets.

This CDR3 region has 16 residues. Germline CDR1 SGHAT, CDR2 FQNNGV. V lost 4 bases and J lost 3, with 17 bases in between. Regarding this clonotype: The antigen is undetermined.

TCRdb reprocessed the reads via MiXCR and lists one record per CDR3 protein. The table has 300,000 to 400,000 distinct CDR3 sequences, 25% to 35% seen once. This material consisted of cultured PBMCs, taken from culture after CMV antigen stimulation. This TCR was recovered from a human donor in good health (CMV status not recorded). Some clones in this sample may be carry-over from other donors' samples. The chain couples TRBV11-2 to TRBJ2-3; D is possibly TRBD2 (7 bases). The CDR3, as DNA: TGTGCCAGCAGCTCCCCTATGAGGGGGGGAACAGATACGCAGTATTTT. Its protein is CASSSPMRGGTDTQYF.